The 6 T cell receptor beta chains below were found in one sample sequenced in a study of control samples from healthy donors and cancer patients. Clones were sequenced by immunoSEQ multiplex PCR, and TCRdb holds only the in-frame ones, with some missing. The sample includes around 120,000 clones, just over 90% of them seen just once. The specimen was blood. The receptors come from a woman aged 18-29 years in good health.

V gene TRBV24-1 combines with J gene TRBJ2-3, with 9 nucleotides matching TRBD2. CDR3 size: 15 residues. Germline V gene data show CDR1 as KGHDR and CDR2 as SFDVKD. The V gene end was trimmed by 7 bases and the J gene end by 0 bases; junction bases not matched to a gene: 4. CDR3 sequence reads: CATRASGGSTDTQYF. The CDR3 DNA reads TGTGCCACCAGAGCAAGCGGGGGGAGCACAGATACGCAGTATTTT.

The chain employs TRBV7-9 and TRBJ1-1, with a weak D call TRBD1 (6 bases). Per germline, CDR1 SEHNR and CDR2 FQNEAQ (reference sequence). The CDR3 sequence is 14 residues long. The germline V and J ends were trimmed by 5 bases and 2 bases, with 12 bases remaining between them. Written as DNA, the CDR3 is TGTGCCAGCAGCGGGGGGACAACAAACACTGAAGCTTTCTTT. Translated, it gives CASSGGTTNTEAFF.

V usage is TRBV28 and J usage is TRBJ1-5; D remains unclear. Per the germline V gene, CDR1 is MDHEN and CDR2 is SYDVKM. V lost 3 bases and J lost 9, with 15 bases in between. The CDR3 loop spans 14 amino acids. CDR3 loop: CASSLSWSGGPQHF. In DNA, the CDR3 is TGTGCCAGCAGTTTGAGTTGGAGCGGCGGGCCCCAGCATTTT.

The chain couples TRBV5-1 to TRBJ1-2; 7 bases line up with TRBD1. The J segment lost 7 bases and the V segment lost 0 bases, leaving 3 bases of the junction unmatched. Germline V gene sequence: CDR1 SGHRS, CDR2 YFSETQ. The CDR3 extends over 13 amino acids. CDR3 nucleotide sequence: TGCGCCAGCAGCTTGGAAGGGGGCAGTGGCTACACCTTC. Amino acid sequence: CASSLEGGSGYTF.

The gene calls are TRBV2 and TRBJ2-1; the match to TRBD1 covers 8 bases. This CDR3 spans 15 amino acids. Germline values: CDR1 SNHLY, CDR2 FYNNEI. Trimming cost V 4 bases and J 5 bases; bases outside gene matches: 7. The CDR3 DNA reads as TGTGCCAGCAGTGCTACAGGGGGACGAGACAATGAGCAGTTCTTC. As protein: CASSATGGRDNEQFF. Using reference TRBV2 and TRBJ2-1 for the parts outside the CDR3, the full variable domain is EPEVTQTPSHQVTQMGQEVILRCVPISNHLYFYWYRQILGQKVEFLVSFYNNEISEKSEIFDDQFSVERPDGSNFTLKIRSTKLEDSAMYFCASSATGGRDNEQFFGPGTRLTVL.

To note about this clone: This sample also contains other DNA sequences that code for the same CDR3. The chain has TRBV19 and TRBJ2-2; perhaps TRBD1 as D (5 bases). With 2 bases removed from V and 2 bases from J, the gap between germline ends came to 6 bases. There are 14 residues in the CDR3. The germline gives CDR1 LNHDA, CDR2 SQIVND (reference sequence). The CDR3 sequence is CASSIQGNTGELFF. The CDR3 region has the DNA TGTGCCAGTAGTATACAGGGCAACACCGGGGAGCTGTTTTTT.